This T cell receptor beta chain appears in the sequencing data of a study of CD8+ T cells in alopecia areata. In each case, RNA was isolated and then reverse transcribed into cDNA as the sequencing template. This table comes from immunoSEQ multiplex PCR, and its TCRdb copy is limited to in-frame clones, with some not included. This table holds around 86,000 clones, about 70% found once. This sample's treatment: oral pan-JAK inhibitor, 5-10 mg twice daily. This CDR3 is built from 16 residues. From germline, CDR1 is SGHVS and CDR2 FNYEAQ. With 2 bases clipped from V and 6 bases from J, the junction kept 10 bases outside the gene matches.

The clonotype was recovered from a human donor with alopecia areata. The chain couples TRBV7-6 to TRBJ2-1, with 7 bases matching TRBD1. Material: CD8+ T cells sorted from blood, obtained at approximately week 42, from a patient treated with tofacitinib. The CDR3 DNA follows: TGTGCCAGCAGCTTAAATCCGACAGGGTCCGGCAATGAGCAGTTCTTC. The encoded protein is CASSLNPTGSGNEQFF.